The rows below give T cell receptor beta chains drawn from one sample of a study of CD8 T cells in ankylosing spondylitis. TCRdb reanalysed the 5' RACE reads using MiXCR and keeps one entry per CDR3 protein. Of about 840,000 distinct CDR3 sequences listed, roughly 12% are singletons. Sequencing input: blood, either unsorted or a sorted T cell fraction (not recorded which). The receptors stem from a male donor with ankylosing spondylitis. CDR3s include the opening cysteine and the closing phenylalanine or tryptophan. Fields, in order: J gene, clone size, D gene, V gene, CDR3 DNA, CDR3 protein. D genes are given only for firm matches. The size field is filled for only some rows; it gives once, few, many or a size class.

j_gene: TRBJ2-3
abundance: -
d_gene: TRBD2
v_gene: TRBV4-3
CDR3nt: TGCGCCAGCAGCCAAGAAGCACTGGGAGGGCAAAGCACAGATACGCAGTATTTT
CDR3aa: CASSQEALGGQSTDTQYF

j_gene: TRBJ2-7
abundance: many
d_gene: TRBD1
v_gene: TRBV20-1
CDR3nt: TGCAGTGCTAGTAACAGGGGCCTTTCCTACGAGCAGTACTTC
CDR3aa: CSASNRGLSYEQYF

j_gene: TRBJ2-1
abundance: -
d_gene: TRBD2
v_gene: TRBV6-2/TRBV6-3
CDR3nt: TGTGCCAGCAGTTACTCCACTAGCGGGAGGGCCACCAAGTTCTTC
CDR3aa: CASSYSTSGRATKFF

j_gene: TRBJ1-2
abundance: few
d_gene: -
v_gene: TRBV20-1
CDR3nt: TGCAGTGCTAGGCACAGCTATGGCTACACCTTC
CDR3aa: CSARHSYGYTF

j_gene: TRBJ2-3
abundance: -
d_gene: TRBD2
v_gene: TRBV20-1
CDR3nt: TGCAGTGCTAGAGAACTAGCGGGTGCCCCAGATACGCAGTATTTT
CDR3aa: CSARELAGAPDTQYF

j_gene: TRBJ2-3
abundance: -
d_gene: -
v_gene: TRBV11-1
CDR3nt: TGTGCCAGCAGCTTATTTCGGTACAGGAGCACAGATACGCAGTATTTT
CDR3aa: CASSLFRYRSTDTQYF

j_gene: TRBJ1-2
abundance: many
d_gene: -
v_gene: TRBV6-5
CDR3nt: TGTGCCAGCAGTTACTCTCCCGGCAGGGGCACGTATGGCTACACCTTC
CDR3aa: CASSYSPGRGTYGYTF

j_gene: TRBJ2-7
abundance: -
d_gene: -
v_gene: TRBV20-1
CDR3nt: TGCAGTATTTTTCGTCAGGGACACGAGCAGTACTTC
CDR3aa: CSIFRQGHEQYF

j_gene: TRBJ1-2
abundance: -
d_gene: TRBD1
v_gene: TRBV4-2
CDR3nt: TGTGCCAGCAGCCAAGATGTCGGAACCCTCAGACAGGGAGGAGGCTACACCTTC
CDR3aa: CASSQDVGTLRQGGGYTF

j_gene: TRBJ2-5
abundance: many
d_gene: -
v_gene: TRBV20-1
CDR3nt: TGCAGTGCTAGACGACAGGTCCCGACCCAGTACTTC
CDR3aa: CSARRQVPTQYF

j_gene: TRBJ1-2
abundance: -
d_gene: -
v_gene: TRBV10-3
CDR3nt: TGTGCCATCAGTGATCCTAGACAGGACCAGATCTATGGCTACACCTTC
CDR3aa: CAISDPRQDQIYGYTF

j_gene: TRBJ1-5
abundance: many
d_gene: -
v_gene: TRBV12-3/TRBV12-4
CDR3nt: TGTGCCAGCAGTCCTAGACTGTTCGGGGGGCAGCCCCAGCATTTT
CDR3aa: CASSPRLFGGQPQHF

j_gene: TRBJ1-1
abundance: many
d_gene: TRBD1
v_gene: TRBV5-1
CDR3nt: TGCGCCAGCAGCTTTAATACAGGGGTGAACACTGAAGCTTTCTTT
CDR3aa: CASSFNTGVNTEAFF

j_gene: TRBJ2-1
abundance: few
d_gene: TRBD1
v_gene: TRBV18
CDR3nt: TGTGCCAGCTCACCAGGGGACAGGTCCTACAATGAGCAGTTCTTC
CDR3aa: CASSPGDRSYNEQFF

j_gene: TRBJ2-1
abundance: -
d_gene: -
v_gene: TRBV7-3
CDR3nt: TGTGCCAGCAGCTTAACTGGCAGGGCGACCTACAATGAGCAGTTCTTC
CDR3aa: CASSLTGRATYNEQFF

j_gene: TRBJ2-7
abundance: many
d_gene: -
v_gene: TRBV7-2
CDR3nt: TGTGCCAGCAGCCTGGCGAGTTTGGACGAGCAGTACTTC
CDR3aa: CASSLASLDEQYF

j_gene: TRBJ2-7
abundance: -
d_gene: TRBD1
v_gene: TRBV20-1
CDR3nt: TGCAGTGCTAGGGGGAGACAGGGATTGGGCGAGCAGTACTTC
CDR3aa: CSARGRQGLGEQYF

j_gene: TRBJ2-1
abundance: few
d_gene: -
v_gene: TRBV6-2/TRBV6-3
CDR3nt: TGTGCCAGCAGTTACTCGGACCGGGGTGAGCAGTTCTTC
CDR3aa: CASSYSDRGEQFF

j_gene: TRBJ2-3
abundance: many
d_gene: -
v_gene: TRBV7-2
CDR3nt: TGTGCCAGTGGGAGCGGGTTCCTTGTGGATACAGATACGCAGTATTTT
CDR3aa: CASGSGFLVDTDTQYF

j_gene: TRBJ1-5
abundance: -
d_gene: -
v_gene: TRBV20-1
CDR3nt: TGCAGTGCTAGCTGGGAACACAATCAGCCCCAGCATTTT
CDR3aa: CSASWEHNQPQHF

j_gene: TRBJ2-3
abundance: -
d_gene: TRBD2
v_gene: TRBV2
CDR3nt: TGTGCCAGCAGTCCCCTAGCGGGAGGGCTTGATACGCAGTATTTT
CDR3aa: CASSPLAGGLDTQYF

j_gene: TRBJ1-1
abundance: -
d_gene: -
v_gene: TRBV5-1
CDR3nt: TGCGCCAGCAGTACCCAGGGGTACACTGAAGCTTTCTTT
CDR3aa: CASSTQGYTEAFF

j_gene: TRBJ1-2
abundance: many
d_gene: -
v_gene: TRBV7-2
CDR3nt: TGTGCCAGCAGTCCACAGGGACTTGGTGGCTACACCTTC
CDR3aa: CASSPQGLGGYTF

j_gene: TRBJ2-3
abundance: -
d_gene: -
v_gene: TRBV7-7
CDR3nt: TGTGCTAGCAGCGCCGGGCGGGGAGGCACAGATACGCAGTATTTT
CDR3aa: CASSAGRGGTDTQYF

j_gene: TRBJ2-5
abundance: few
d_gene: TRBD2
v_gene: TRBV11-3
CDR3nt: TGTGCCAGCAGCATTACTAGCGCAGAGACCCAGTACTTC
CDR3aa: CASSITSAETQYF

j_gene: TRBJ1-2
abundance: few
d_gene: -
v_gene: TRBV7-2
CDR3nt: TGTGCCAGCAGCTTAGAACGTTACTATGGCTACACCTTC
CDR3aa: CASSLERYYGYTF

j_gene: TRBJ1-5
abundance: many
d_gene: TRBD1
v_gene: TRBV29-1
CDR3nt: TGCAGCGTCTCGACAGGGTTCAATCAGCCCCAGCATTTT
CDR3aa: CSVSTGFNQPQHF